These 2 T cell receptor beta chains originate from one sample sequenced in a study of blood T cell repertoires in COVID-19. The method was immunoSEQ multiplex PCR; TCRdb's version includes in-frame clones alone and lacks a portion of them. The repertoire holds some 240,000 clones, with 85% to 90% as singletons. The specimen sequenced was peripheral blood. The receptor source for this set is a woman aged 55 to 70 with COVID-19, enrolled during active disease.

The chain links TRBV20-1 to TRBJ1-6, with a tentative D call TRBD1 (6 bases). The CDR3 has 15 amino acids. The germline V gene encodes CDR1 DFQATT and CDR2 SNEGSKA (reference sequence). V gave up 3 bases and J gave up 7 bases, with 16 bases separating them. The CDR3 bases are TGCAGTGCTAGTCGTGAAACAGGGACGAATTCACCCCTCCACTTT. This sequence encodes CSASRETGTNSPLHF.

The chain is built from TRBV5-1 and TRBJ2-2; 8 nucleotides match TRBD1. The CDR3 runs 17 residues. The junction had 12 bases not matched to a gene; V was cut back by 3 bases and J by 5 bases. Germline V gene sequence: CDR1 SGHRS, CDR2 YFSETQ. CDR3 region: CASSSPEDRASTGELFF. CDR3 nucleotides: TGCGCCAGCAGCTCGCCGGAGGACAGGGCTTCGACCGGGGAGCTGTTTTTT. The whole variable domain, filled in from reference TRBV5-1 and TRBJ2-2, reads KAGVTQTPRYLIKTRGQQVTLSCSPISGHRSVSWYQQTPGQGLQFLFEYFSETQRNKGNFPGRFSGRQFSNSRSEMNVSTLELGDSALYLCASSSPEDRASTGELFFGEGSRLTVL.